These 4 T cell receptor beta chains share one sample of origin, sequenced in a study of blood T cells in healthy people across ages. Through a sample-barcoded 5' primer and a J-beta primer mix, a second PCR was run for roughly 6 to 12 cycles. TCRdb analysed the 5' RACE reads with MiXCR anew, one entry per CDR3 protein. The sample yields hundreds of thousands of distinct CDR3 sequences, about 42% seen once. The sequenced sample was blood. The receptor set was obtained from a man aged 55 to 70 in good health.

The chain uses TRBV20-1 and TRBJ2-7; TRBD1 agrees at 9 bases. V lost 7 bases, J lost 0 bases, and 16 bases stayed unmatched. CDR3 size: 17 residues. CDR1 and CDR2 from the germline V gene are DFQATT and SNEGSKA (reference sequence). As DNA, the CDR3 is TGCAGTGATAAGAACAGGGGGCCCGATAGGAGCTCCTACGAGCAGTACTTC. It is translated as CSDKNRGPDRSSYEQYF.

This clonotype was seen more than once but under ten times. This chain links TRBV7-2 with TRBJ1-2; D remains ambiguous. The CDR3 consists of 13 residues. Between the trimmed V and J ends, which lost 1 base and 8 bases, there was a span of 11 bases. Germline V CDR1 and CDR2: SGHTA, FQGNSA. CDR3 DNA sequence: TGTGCCAGCAGCTTAGAATCCGGGCGAGGCTACACCTTC. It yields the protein CASSLESGRGYTF.

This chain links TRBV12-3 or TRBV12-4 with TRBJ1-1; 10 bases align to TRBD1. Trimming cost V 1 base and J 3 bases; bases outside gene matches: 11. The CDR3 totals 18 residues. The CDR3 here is CASSLGQGAVLGYTEAFF. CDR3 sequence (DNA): TGTGCCAGCAGTTTAGGACAGGGGGCGGTTTTAGGGTACACTGAAGCTTTCTTT.

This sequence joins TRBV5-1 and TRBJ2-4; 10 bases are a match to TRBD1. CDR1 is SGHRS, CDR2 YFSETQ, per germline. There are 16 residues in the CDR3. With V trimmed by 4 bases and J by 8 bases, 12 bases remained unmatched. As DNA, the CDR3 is TGCGCCAGCAGCCCGGGACAGGGGAGTCTGGTGGACATTCAGTACTTC. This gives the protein CASSPGQGSLVDIQYF.